This TCR beta chain was profiled in a study of beta chain features in type 1 diabetes. Germline V gene data show CDR1 as SEHNR and CDR2 as FQNEAQ (reference sequence). The CDR3 loop spans 14 amino acids. Note on this clone: Its antigen remains unidentified. Mismatch with germline at one junction end may stem from a read error.

cDNA synthesis used the whole RNA isolate, giving expressed TCRB sequences. Read counts averaged around 3.5 million for samples of naive, central memory and regulatory T cells. Method: immunoSEQ multiplex PCR; TCRdb's copy keeps in-frame clones and lacks some. The sample holds some 350,000 clones; 8.5% to 10% are singletons and the top ten take about 0.6%. A CD45RO/CCR7/CD25/CD127/CD95/CD27 panel sorted naive, central memory, regulatory and stem cell-like memory CD4+ cells. Study-level results: More deletions and fewer insertions at VDJ junctions were found in patients with type 1 diabetes. A moderate, significant TCRB CDR3 shortening appeared in type 1 diabetes across four CD4+ subsets.

The chain has TRBV7-9 and TRBJ1-5; tentatively, D is TRBD1 (5 bases). The sequence was obtained from a man younger than 40 with type 1 diabetes. The sample was central memory CD4+ T cells from blood. CDR3 DNA sequence: TGTGCCACCAGCAGCATTGGGGGGAATCAGCCCCAGCATTTT. Translated: CATSSIGGNQPQHF.